Presented here are 5 T cell receptor beta chains from one specimen sequenced in a study of CD8+CD57+ T cells in acquired aplastic anemia. Genomic DNA was employed as the template in profiling TCR beta VDJ and CDR3. In TCRdb, the reads were re-called with MiXCR into one record per CDR3 protein. The sample lists over 45,000 distinct CDR3 sequences, about 78% seen once, with less than 40% in the top ten. Sequences were obtained from sorted CD4+, CD8+, or CD8+CD57+ T cells (not recorded which) from PBMCs. These receptors originate from a human donor in good health, serving as a control.

V and J are TRBV29-1 and TRBJ1-4; 8 bases are shared with TRBD1. The germline V gene has CDR1 SQVTM and CDR2 ANQGSEA. The CDR3 extends over 14 amino acids. The V segment lost 4 bases and the J segment 7 bases; nucleotides outside the gene matches: 8. The CDR3 DNA sequence: TGCAGCGTTGTGGAGCAACAGGGGGGTGAAAAACTGTTTTTT. Translated: CSVVEQQGGEKLFF. The whole variable domain, remainder taken from reference TRBV29-1 and TRBJ1-4, is SAVISQKPSRDICQRGTSLTIQCQVDSQVTMMFWYRQQPGQSLTLIATANQGSEATYESGFVIDKFPISRPNLTFSTLTVSNMSPEDSSIYLCSVVEQQGGEKLFFGSGTQLSVL.

The chain is built from TRBV29-1 and TRBJ2-7; perhaps D is TRBD1 or TRBD2 (6 bases each). Germline V gene data show CDR1 as SQVTM and CDR2 as ANQGSEA. CDR3 size: 12 residues. With 8 bases removed from V and 3 bases from J, the gap between germline ends came to 14 bases. CDR3 sequence reads: CSFSGGHYEQYF. The CDR3, as DNA: TGCAGCTTCTCCGGGGGCCACTACGAGCAGTACTTC.

The chain has TRBV7-2 and TRBJ2-7; D gene ambiguous. Trimming cost V 3 bases and J 2 bases, with 8 bases left between them. This CDR3 contains 13 residues. The V gene's germline CDR1 is SGHTA and CDR2 FQGNSA. The CDR3 sequence is CASSLSGPYEQYF. In nucleotides, the CDR3 is TGTGCCAGCAGCTTGTCAGGTCCCTACGAGCAGTACTTC. The variable domain in full, completed from reference TRBV7-2 and TRBJ2-7, reads GAGVSQSPSNKVTEKGKDVELRCDPISGHTALYWYRQSLGQGLEFLIYFQGNSAPDKSGLPSDRFSAERTGGSVSTLTIQRTQQEDSAVYLCASSLSGPYEQYFGPGTRLTVT.

This chain joins TRBV25-1 and TRBJ2-7; 10 nucleotides match TRBD2. This CDR3 is built from 14 residues. Germline-derived CDR1 and CDR2 are MGHDK and SYGVNS. J was trimmed by 2 bases and V by 6 bases; bases with no gene match: 4. The CDR3 loop is CASSALAGAYEQYF. The CDR3 DNA follows: TGTGCCAGCAGCGCCCTAGCGGGAGCCTACGAGCAGTACTTC.

This clonotype was seen repeatedly, ten times or more. This chain uses TRBV6-6 with TRBJ2-1; the D gene is possibly TRBD2 (6 bases). This CDR3 is 14 amino acids long. Per germline, CDR1 MNHNY and CDR2 SVGAGI (reference sequence). V dropped 0 bases and J dropped 8 bases, with 11 bases sitting between them. The CDR3, as DNA: TGTGCCAGCAGTTACTCGACTAGTTCGCATGAGCAGTTCTTC. Translating it yields CASSYSTSSHEQFF.